What follows is one T cell receptor (beta chain) and its context. This specimen belongs to a study of OX40 agonist ivuxolimab in advanced cancers. Study context: Three patients responded partially, comprising one with hepatocellular carcinoma and two with cutaneous melanoma.

TCRdb's copy holds only in-frame clones and misses some; the assay was immunoSEQ multiplex PCR. The data hold some 100,000 clones, with about 80% observed a single time. There are 16 residues in the CDR3. The germline gives CDR1 SEHNR, CDR2 FQNEAQ (reference sequence). Germline trimming cut 4 bases from V and 6 bases from J; bases unmatched to any gene: 7. This specimen was CD4+ or CD8+ T cells sorted from blood, taken in a trial of the OX40 agonist ivuxolimab. V is TRBV7-9 and J is TRBJ2-1; the match to TRBD2 covers 12 bases. This sequence originates from an adult with an advanced solid tumor such as melanoma, head and neck, liver or kidney cancer. The CDR3 sequence is CASSSLAGGLLNEQFF. CDR3 sequence (DNA): TGTGCCAGCAGCTCACTAGCGGGGGGCCTCCTCAATGAGCAGTTCTTC.